This TCR beta chain is drawn from a study of CXCR3-negative and CXCR3-positive naive CD8 T cells. As to this clonotype: Its target is not known.

In preparing the TRB cDNA libraries, 5' RACE with UMI labels was used. TCRdb reprocessed the 5' RACE reads and keeps a single row for each CDR3 protein, giving no DNA. The sample table includes approximately 38,000 distinct CDR3 sequences. The CDR3 contains 15 residues. Germline V gene data show CDR1 as LGHNA and CDR2 as YSLEER. Study-level points and caveats: TRBV-TRBJ usage matched between naive CXCR3-negative and CXCR3-positive cells but not between memory cells. No difference in surface CD5 was seen between naive subsets, and TCR strength was inferred from TRB CDR3 properties.

The sample consisted of memory CD8+ T cells from blood. The rearrangement joins TRBV4-3 to TRBJ1-2; TCRdb calls TRBD1, which cannot be checked without DNA. The receptor's source is a human donor in good health. Some clones in this sample may be carry-over from other donors' samples. Here the CDR3 reads CASSQDRGGFYGYTF.